The 13 T cell receptor beta chains presented below share a single source sample, sequenced in a study of shared clonotypes between healthy human individuals. Terminally differentiated effector memory CD45RA+ cells were excluded by CCR7 positive selection of CD45RO-negative cells. Sequencing used immunoSEQ multiplex PCR; TCRdb keeps in-frame clones, though not all of them. Of about 580,000 clones listed, 95% to 98% were seen once; the top ten hold around 0.3%. The sample was naive CD8+ T cells sorted from blood. Receptors originate from a man aged 25 to 45 in good health.

This chain uses TRBV7-3 with TRBJ2-2, with D possibly being TRBD2 (5 bases). Germline values: CDR1 SGHTA, CDR2 FQGTGA. The CDR3 spans 17 residues. V was shortened by 1 base and J by 6 bases, with 18 bases between the two germline ends. In nucleotides, the CDR3 is TGTGCCAGCAGCTTAAAATTGGTGGACTCCTCCTCCGGGGAGCTGTTTTTT. This encodes CASSLKLVDSSSGELFF.

This clone is a singleton in its sample. V usage is TRBV18 and J usage is TRBJ2-1; maybe TRBD1 (6 bases). Trimming left V 0 bases short and J 8 bases short, with 17 bases between. The CDR3 extends over 16 amino acids. Germline CDR1 is KGHSH and CDR2 is LQKENI. The DNA of the CDR3 is TGTGCCAGCTCACCACCGCCAGGGGCTCTGGCGGATGAGCAGTTCTTC. Protein sequence: CASSPPPGALADEQFF.

V and J are TRBV27 and TRBJ2-5, with D possibly TRBD2 on 5 matching bases. In germline, CDR1 is MNHEY, CDR2 SMNVEV (reference sequence). The CDR3 has 14 amino acids. V was shortened by 2 bases and J by 1 base, with 8 bases between the two germline ends. In DNA, the CDR3 is TGTGCCAGCAGTTTACTCGGGATCCAAGAGACCCAGTACTTC. It is translated as CASSLLGIQETQYF.

In DNA form, the CDR3 reads TGCAGCGTTGAGGAGGACAGGGGTCCCTACGAGCAGTACTTC. Translated: CSVEEDRGPYEQYF. The chain joins TRBV29-1 to TRBJ2-7, with 9 bases that match TRBD1. The CDR3 contains 14 residues. Trimming cost V 3 bases and J 2 bases; bases outside gene matches: 5. Per germline, CDR1 SQVTM and CDR2 ANQGSEA.

CDR3 nucleotides: TGCGCCAGCAGTGAGAACTACGCCTACGAGCAGTACTTC. Amino acids: CASSENYAYEQYF. J is TRBJ2-7 and V is TRBV10-2; no reliable D call. Germline CDR1 WSHSY, CDR2 SAAADI. The CDR3 runs to 13 residues. Trimming removed 2 bases from V and 2 bases from J, with 7 bases in between.

The rearrangement uses TRBV9 and TRBJ2-3; the D is unclear. CDR3 length: 14 residues. In germline, CDR1 is SGDLS, CDR2 YYNGEE. V was clipped by 0 bases and J by 5 bases, with 10 bases between them. The CDR3 loop is CASSVETPVDTQYF. CDR3 DNA: TGTGCCAGCAGCGTAGAAACTCCAGTAGATACGCAGTATTTT.

The chain employs TRBV10-1 and TRBJ2-2; D is uncertain. The CDR3 runs to 12 residues. Germline loops: CDR1 WNHNN, CDR2 SYGVQD (reference sequence). V was clipped by 4 bases and J by 5 bases, with 5 bases between them. The CDR3 region has the DNA TGCGCCAGCAGTGTCGGGACCGGGGAGCTGTTTTTT. Its protein is CASSVGTGELFF.

The chain employs TRBV10-3 and TRBJ2-7, with 8 positions matching TRBD1. CDR1 and CDR2 (germline): ENHRY, SYGVKD. J was trimmed by 3 bases and V by 11 bases; bases with no gene match: 6. The CDR3 spans 12 residues. CDR3 DNA: TGTGCCGTGGGACAGGCAAACTACGAGCAGTACTTC. Its translation: CAVGQANYEQYF.

This clone was picked up one time. The chain employs TRBV27 and TRBJ2-4; 8 nucleotides align to TRBD2. V was pared by 5 bases and J by 8 bases, with 5 bases of the junction left unmatched. CDR3 length: 13 amino acids. Germline V gene lookup returns CDR1 MNHEY and CDR2 SMNVEV (reference sequence). The CDR3 is CASSTGTRHIQYF. CDR3 DNA: TGTGCCAGCAGTACCGGGACTAGACACATTCAGTACTTC.

The chain links TRBV7-3 to TRBJ2-1, with a tentative D call TRBD2 (6 bases). Germline loops: CDR1 SGHTA, CDR2 FQGTGA. V was pared by 1 base and J by 2 bases, with 12 bases between. The CDR3 is 16 amino acids. For the CDR3, the DNA is TGTGCCAGCAGCTTAAGCGGGGCCCATCCCTACAATGAGCAGTTCTTC. This gives the protein CASSLSGAHPYNEQFF.

V usage is TRBV7-9 and J usage is TRBJ2-7; TRBD2 might be the D (5 bases). The germline gives CDR1 SEHNR, CDR2 FQNEAQ (reference sequence). The CDR3 is 14 residues long. Trimming cost V 5 bases and J 2 bases, with 13 bases left between them. The CDR3 spells CASSAVDGTYEQYF. In nucleotides, the CDR3 is TGTGCCAGCAGCGCCGTGGACGGGACCTACGAGCAGTACTTC. Combining the CDR3 with reference TRBV7-9 and TRBJ2-7 gives the whole variable domain DTGVSQNPRHKITKRGQNVTFRCDPISEHNRLYWYRQTLGQGPEFLTYFQNEAQLEKSRLLSDRFSAERPKGSFSTLEIQRTEQGDSAMYLCASSAVDGTYEQYFGPGTRLTVT.

The V and J genes are TRBV27 and TRBJ2-7; D uncertain. CDR1 and CDR2 from the germline V gene are MNHEY and SMNVEV (reference sequence). V was trimmed by 6 bases and J by 2 bases, leaving 14 bases between them. This CDR3 has 14 residues. The CDR3 reads CASSPFPWTYEQYF. Here the CDR3 DNA reads TGTGCCAGCAGCCCCTTTCCTTGGACCTACGAGCAGTACTTC.

The chain has TRBV27 and TRBJ2-1; 11 positions match TRBD2. After removal of 5 bases from V and 7 bases from J, the junction contained 4 bases not matched to a gene. The CDR3 spans 14 residues. Per the germline V gene, CDR1 is MNHEY and CDR2 is SMNVEV (reference sequence). The CDR3 is CASSTRLAGNEQFF. The CDR3 nucleotides read TGTGCCAGCAGTACCCGACTAGCGGGAAATGAGCAGTTCTTC.